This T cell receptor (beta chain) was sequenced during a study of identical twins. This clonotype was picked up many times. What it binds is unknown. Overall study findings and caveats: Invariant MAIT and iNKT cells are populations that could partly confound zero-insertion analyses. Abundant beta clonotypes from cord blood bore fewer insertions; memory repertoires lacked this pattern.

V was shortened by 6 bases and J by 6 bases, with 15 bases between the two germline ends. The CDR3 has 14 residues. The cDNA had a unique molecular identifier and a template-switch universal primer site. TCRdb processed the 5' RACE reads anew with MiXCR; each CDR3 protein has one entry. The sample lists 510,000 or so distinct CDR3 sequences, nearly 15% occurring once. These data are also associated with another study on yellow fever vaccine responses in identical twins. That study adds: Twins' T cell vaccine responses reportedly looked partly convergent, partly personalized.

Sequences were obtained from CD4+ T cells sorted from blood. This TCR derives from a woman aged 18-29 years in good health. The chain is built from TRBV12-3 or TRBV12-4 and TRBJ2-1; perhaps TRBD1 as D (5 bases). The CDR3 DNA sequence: TGTGCCAGCAGACCCAGGGTAGGGCCCAATGAGCAGTTCTTC. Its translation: CASRPRVGPNEQFF.